Presented here are 20 T cell receptor beta chains from one specimen sequenced in a study of CD8 T cells in Susac syndrome. The authors reverse transcribed about 0.45 to 1 ug RNA with random hexamers. MiXCR was run by TCRdb on the immunoSEQ multiplex PCR reads, yielding one entry per CDR3 protein. Here the sample spans over 70,000 distinct CDR3 sequences, roughly 96% being singletons. Sequenced sample: CD8+ T cells from PBMCs. All receptors derive from a human donor with Susac syndrome.

The V gene is TRBV7-2, the J gene TRBJ2-3; D gene uncertain. Germline lookup yields CDR1 SGHTA and CDR2 FQGNSA. The CDR3 extends over 15 amino acids. The germline V and J ends were trimmed by 1 base and 3 bases, with 11 bases remaining between them. In DNA form, the CDR3 reads TGTGCCAGCAGCTTAGGGAGCCCGGAGACAGATACGCAGTATTTT. Amino acids: CASSLGSPETDTQYF.

V gene TRBV20-1 combines with J gene TRBJ2-7, with TRBD2 as a possible D gene (6 bases). The CDR3 loop spans 14 amino acids. V shed 5 bases and J shed 0 bases, with 14 bases lying between them. Germline loops: CDR1 DFQATT, CDR2 SNEGSKA (reference sequence). The DNA for the CDR3 is TGCAGTGCTGCTCGGGAGTGGGACTCCTACGAGCAGTACTTC. Protein product: CSAAREWDSYEQYF.

The V gene is TRBV6-5, the J gene TRBJ2-6; D not certain. CDR1 is MNHEY and CDR2 is SVGAGI in the germline V gene. The ends were cut back, 6 bases at V and 4 bases at J, with 7 bases in the middle. CDR3 length: 13 amino acids. CDR3 sequence: CASSPFGANVLTF. The CDR3 DNA is TGTGCCAGCAGCCCCTTCGGGGCCAACGTCCTGACTTTC.

The chain combines TRBV20-1 with TRBJ2-1, with 9 bases fitting TRBD1. Germline assignment: CDR1 DFQATT and CDR2 SNEGSKA (reference sequence). V trimming: 6 bases; J trimming: 8 bases; junction bases outside the gene matches: 8. CDR3 length: 13 residues. Written as DNA, the CDR3 is TGCAGTGCGAACGGACAGGGGTACTATGAGCAGTTCTTC. Amino acids: CSANGQGYYEQFF.

The chain links TRBV19 to TRBJ2-5; 8 bases agree with TRBD1. Trimming took 5 bases from V and 2 from J; bases not matched to a gene: 4. CDR3 length: 14 residues. Germline values: CDR1 LNHDA, CDR2 SQIVND (reference sequence). CDR3 coding DNA: TGTGCCAGTAGTTTCCGGACAGGGCAAGAGACCCAGTACTTC. This gives the protein CASSFRTGQETQYF.

The chain has TRBV30 and TRBJ1-4; D unresolved. The CDR3 is 13 residues long. Germline V gene lookup returns CDR1 GTSNPN and CDR2 SVGIG (reference sequence). Trimming stripped 3 bases from V and 0 bases from J, with 5 bases between. The CDR3 nucleotides read TGTGCCTGGAGACGGTCAACTAATGAAAAACTGTTTTTT. As protein: CAWRRSTNEKLFF.

The genes are TRBV29-1 and TRBJ1-3; TRBD1 agrees at 7 bases. Trimming at V came to 7 bases and at J to 0 bases, leaving 12 bases not matched to a gene. Germline CDR1 SQVTM, CDR2 ANQGSEA. The CDR3 contains 16 residues. CDR3 in DNA: TGCAGCGCGAGGGGACAGCCCTATTCCTCTGGAAACACCATATATTTT. This gives the protein CSARGQPYSSGNTIYF.

This chain uses TRBV7-2 with TRBJ1-2, with D possibly TRBD1 on 5 matching bases. The CDR3 has 13 amino acids. V was cut by 1 base and J by 4 bases, with 7 bases left in between. Germline values: CDR1 SGHTA, CDR2 FQGNSA. The CDR3 here is CASSLGQTYGYTF. The CDR3 nucleotides are TGTGCCAGCAGCTTAGGACAGACCTATGGCTACACCTTC.

This rearrangement joins TRBV29-1 to TRBJ1-4, with a weak D call TRBD1 (5 bases). The V gene lost 1 base and the J gene lost 5 bases, with 17 bases spanning the gap. This CDR3 is 16 amino acids long. Germline CDR1 reads SQVTM; CDR2 reads ANQGSEA. The CDR3 DNA reads as TGCAGCGTTGAAGGGGTGGCAGGGAACTCCAATGAAAAACTGTTTTTT. This sequence encodes CSVEGVAGNSNEKLFF.

The rearrangement links TRBV18 to TRBJ1-1; D perhaps matches TRBD1 (6 bases). Germline V gene sequence: CDR1 KGHSH, CDR2 LQKENI. The V gene lost 9 bases and the J gene lost 0 bases, with 11 bases spanning the gap. The CDR3 has 13 amino acids. CDR3 in amino acids: CASGGVMNTEAFF. The DNA of the CDR3 is TGTGCCAGTGGGGGCGTCATGAACACTGAAGCTTTCTTT.

The gene calls are TRBV6-5 and TRBJ2-5; weak D call: TRBD1 (6 bases). Between the trimmed V and J ends, which lost 0 bases and 5 bases, there was a span of 13 bases. Germline V CDR1 and CDR2: MNHEY, SVGAGI. This CDR3 has 15 residues. In nucleotides, the CDR3 is TGTGCCAGCAGTTACTCGTTTGGGGGCGGGGAGACCCAGTACTTC. Protein sequence: CASSYSFGGGETQYF.

This chain uses TRBV3-1 with TRBJ1-1; a weak D match, TRBD1 (6 bases). Germline CDR1 and CDR2: LGHDT and YNNKEL (reference sequence). There are 16 residues in the CDR3. V was trimmed by 5 bases and J by 0 bases, leaving 16 bases between them. CDR3 nucleotides: TGTGCCAGCAGCTCCCGACAGGCAGAAATGAACACTGAAGCTTTCTTT. Translating gives CASSSRQAEMNTEAFF.

The chain combines TRBV27 with TRBJ2-3; TRBD2 agrees at 10 bases. The CDR3 is made up of 15 amino acids. The V and J ends lost 6 bases and 2 bases, in that order; junction bases with no gene match: 5. The V gene's germline CDR1 is MNHEY and CDR2 SMNVEV (reference sequence). The CDR3 region is CASSLGTSATDTQYF. Here the CDR3 DNA reads TGTGCCAGCAGCCTAGGGACTAGCGCCACAGATACGCAGTATTTT.

This chain connects TRBV7-2 to TRBJ2-5; D is undetermined. Germline CDR1 reads SGHTA; CDR2 reads FQGNSA. This CDR3 spans 14 amino acids. The germline V and J ends were trimmed by 3 bases and 2 bases, with 10 bases remaining between them. This CDR3 is CASSLYRLQETQYF. The CDR3 DNA is TGTGCCAGCAGCTTGTATCGGCTGCAAGAGACCCAGTACTTC.

The chain is built from TRBV5-4 and TRBJ2-7; no clear D gene. The germline V gene has CDR1 SGHNT and CDR2 YYREEE (reference sequence). This CDR3 has 15 amino acids. Trimming took off 0 bases at V and 1 base at J, with 11 bases between the two ends. DNA of the CDR3: TGTGCCAGCAGCTTGGGGCGGAAACAATCCTACGAGCAGTACTTC. Translated: CASSLGRKQSYEQYF. The full variable domain, rest sourced from reference TRBV5-4 and TRBJ2-7, is ETGVTQSPTHLIKTRGQQVTLRCSSQSGHNTVSWYQQALGQGPQFIFQYYREEENGRGNFPPRFSGLQFPNYSSELNVNALELDDSALYLCASSLGRKQSYEQYFGPGTRLTVT.

The chain recombines TRBV27 with TRBJ2-1; TRBD1 matches at 8 bases. With V trimmed by 3 bases and J by 3 bases, 7 bases remained unmatched. The CDR3 contains 16 residues. Germline V gene sequence: CDR1 MNHEY, CDR2 SMNVEV (reference sequence). The CDR3, as DNA: TGTGCCAGCAGTTTGAAATGGACAGGGTTCTACAATGAGCAGTTCTTC. Translating it yields CASSLKWTGFYNEQFF.

The chain joins TRBV20-1 to TRBJ2-4; D unclear. Deletions cut 3 bases from V and 2 bases from J, with 8 bases between. The CDR3 spans 13 residues. The germline V gene has CDR1 DFQATT and CDR2 SNEGSKA (reference sequence). CDR3 in DNA: TGCAGTGCTAGTCCAGGATCCAAAAACATTCAGTACTTC. Amino acids: CSASPGSKNIQYF.

V gene TRBV9 combines with J gene TRBJ2-5; TRBD1 aligns across 9 bases. CDR1 and CDR2 (germline): SGDLS, YYNGEE. This CDR3 is built from 15 residues. V shed 3 bases, J shed 2 bases, and the junction held 5 bases outside the gene matches. The CDR3 region is CASSADGTGQETQYF. Written as DNA, the CDR3 is TGTGCCAGCAGCGCCGATGGGACAGGGCAAGAGACCCAGTACTTC.

The rearrangement uses TRBV7-6 and TRBJ2-7; D is perhaps TRBD2 (6 bases). Germline-derived CDR1 and CDR2 are SGHVS and FNYEAQ. The CDR3 has 14 residues. V was pared by 1 base and J by 2 bases, with 9 bases between. This CDR3 is CASSLGSGAYEQYF. The CDR3 nucleotides read TGTGCCAGCAGCTTAGGTAGCGGCGCCTACGAGCAGTACTTC.

The rearrangement joins TRBV30 to TRBJ1-3; D is undetermined. Trimming left V 4 bases short and J 3 bases short, with 1 base between. The CDR3 has 10 amino acids. Looked up from germline, CDR1 is GTSNPN and CDR2 is SVGIG (reference sequence). Here the CDR3 reads CAWNGNTIYF. The CDR3 DNA is TGTGCCTGGAATGGAAACACCATATATTTT.